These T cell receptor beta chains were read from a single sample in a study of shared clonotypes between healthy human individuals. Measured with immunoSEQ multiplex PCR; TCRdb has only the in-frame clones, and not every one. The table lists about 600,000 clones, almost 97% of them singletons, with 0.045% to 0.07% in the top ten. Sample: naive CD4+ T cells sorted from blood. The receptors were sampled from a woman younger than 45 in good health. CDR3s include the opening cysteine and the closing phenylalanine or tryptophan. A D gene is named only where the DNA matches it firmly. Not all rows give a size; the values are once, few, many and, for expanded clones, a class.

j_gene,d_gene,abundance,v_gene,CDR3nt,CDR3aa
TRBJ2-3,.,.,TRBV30,TGTGCCTGGGGTCTAGATACGCAGTATTTT,CAWGLDTQYF
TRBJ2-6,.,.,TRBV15,TGTGCCACCAGGACAGGGGGTCTTAGCGGGAGTGTCTCTGGGGCCAACGTCCTGACTTTC,CATRTGGLSGSVSGANVLTF
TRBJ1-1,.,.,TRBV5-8,TGTGCCAGCAGCTTGAGGCGGACCGCGAACACTGAAGCTTTCTTT,CASSLRRTANTEAFF
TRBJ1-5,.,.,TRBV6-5,TGTGCCAGCAGCCCCTCTAATCGGGGCAATCAGCCCCAGCATTTT,CASSPSNRGNQPQHF
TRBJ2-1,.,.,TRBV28,TGTGCCAGCAGTTTGAAGGGCTATGAGCAGTTCTTC,CASSLKGYEQFF
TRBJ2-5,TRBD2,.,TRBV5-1,TGCGCCAGCAGCTCCGGACTAGAACTAGAGACCCAGTACTTC,CASSSGLELETQYF
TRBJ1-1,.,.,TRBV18,TGTGCCAGCTCACTCCGTCTGAGATGGGAGGACACTGAAGCTTTCTTT,CASSLRLRWEDTEAFF
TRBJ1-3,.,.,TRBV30,TGTGCCTGCAAATATAATGCTGGCAACACCATATATTTT,CACKYNAGNTIYF
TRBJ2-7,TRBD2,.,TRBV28,TGTGCCAGCACCTCTAGAGGGCTAGCGGGCTACGAGCAGTACTTC,CASTSRGLAGYEQYF
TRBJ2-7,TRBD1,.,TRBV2,TGTGCCACTCACCGGGACAGAATCTACGAGCAGTACTTC,CATHRDRIYEQYF
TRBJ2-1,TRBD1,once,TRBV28,TGTGCCGGGAAAGGGACAGGACGGGCTAATGAGCAGTTCTTC,CAGKGTGRANEQFF
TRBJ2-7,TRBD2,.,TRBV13,TGTGCCAGCAGGAAGACGGGACTAGCGGGAGAGGCGCAGTACTTC,CASRKTGLAGEAQYF
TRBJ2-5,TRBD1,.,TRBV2,TGTGCCAGCACGAGGGACAGTTTCTTAGAGACCCAGTACTTC,CASTRDSFLETQYF
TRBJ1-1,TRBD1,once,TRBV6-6,TGTGCCAGCAATCGACAGGGGTACACTGAAGCTTTCTTT,CASNRQGYTEAFF
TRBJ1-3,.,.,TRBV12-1,TGTGCCAGCAGCTTTCGCGCATCGGGAAACACCATATATTTT,CASSFRASGNTIYF
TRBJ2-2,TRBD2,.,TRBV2,TGTGCCAGCAGTGGCCGGCGGGGGGGAAATACCGGGGAGCTGTTTTTT,CASSGRRGGNTGELFF
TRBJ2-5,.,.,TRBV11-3,TGTGCCAGCAGCCCCCGACCGGGGACCGAGACCCAGTACTTC,CASSPRPGTETQYF
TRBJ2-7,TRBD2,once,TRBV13,TGTGCCAGCAGCCGATGGACTAGCGGGCACTACGAGCAGTACTTC,CASSRWTSGHYEQYF
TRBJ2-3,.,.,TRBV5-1,TGCGCCAGCACTATAGGAGGGACAGATACGCAGTATTTT,CASTIGGTDTQYF
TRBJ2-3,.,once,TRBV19,TGTGCCAGTAGTATAGTCGGCCTCGGGAAGTCAGATACGCAGTATTTT,CASSIVGLGKSDTQYF
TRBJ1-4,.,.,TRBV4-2,TGTGCCAGCAGCCAAGGGGGCATCGTAGGGGGTGGTGAAAAACTGTTTTTT,CASSQGGIVGGGEKLFF
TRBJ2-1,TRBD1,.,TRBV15,TGTGCCACCAGCAGATCGGGACAGGGGGTTTACAATGAGCAGTTCTTC,CATSRSGQGVYNEQFF
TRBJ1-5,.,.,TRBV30,TGTGCCTGGAGCGGAGACAGGACACAGCCCCAGCATTTT,CAWSGDRTQPQHF
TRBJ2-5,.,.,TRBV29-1,TGCAGCGTTGAAAGACTCACCGCCCAAGAGACCCAGTACTTC,CSVERLTAQETQYF
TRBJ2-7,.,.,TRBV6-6,TGTGCCAGCAGTTTCTTCGGGGAGGCGCGGGGCGAGCAGTACTTC,CASSFFGEARGEQYF
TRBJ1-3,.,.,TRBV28,TGTGCCAGCAGTTTACGACTCACCGGGAACTCTGGAAACACCATATATTTT,CASSLRLTGNSGNTIYF
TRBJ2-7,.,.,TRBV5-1,TGCGCCAGCAGCTTGGGATCAGGAGGGGGCAACGAGCAGTACTTC,CASSLGSGGGNEQYF
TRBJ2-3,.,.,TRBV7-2,TGTGCCAGCAGCCGTTACACAGATACGCAGTATTTT,CASSRYTDTQYF
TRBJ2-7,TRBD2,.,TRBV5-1,TGCGCCAGCAGCCCCCTGACTAGCGGGCGTACCTACGAGCAGTACTTC,CASSPLTSGRTYEQYF
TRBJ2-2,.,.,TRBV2,TGTGCCAGCAGTACGTGGTGGGGGACGAACACCGGGGAGCTGTTTTTT,CASSTWWGTNTGELFF
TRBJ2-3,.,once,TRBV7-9,TGTGCCAGCACCCTCTCGGGGGCGGGAGATACGCAGTATTTT,CASTLSGAGDTQYF
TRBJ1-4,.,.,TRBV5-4,TGTGCCAGCAGCTTGGGCCGGTTACGGGGCGTCGGTGAAAAACTGTTTTTT,CASSLGRLRGVGEKLFF
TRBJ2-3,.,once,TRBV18,TGTGCCAGCTCACTCCAGGAAGGGACAGATACGCAGTATTTT,CASSLQEGTDTQYF
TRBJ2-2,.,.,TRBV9,TGTGCCAGCAGCGTAGTGGGTAGGGCGGTGAACACCGGGGAGCTGTTTTTT,CASSVVGRAVNTGELFF
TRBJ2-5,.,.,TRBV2,TGTGCCAGCAGCCTCAGGGGGGGAGAGACCCAGTACTTC,CASSLRGGETQYF
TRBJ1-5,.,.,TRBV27,TGTGCCAGCAGTTTAGAGGGAGGGTTTCCCTTTAGCAATCAGCCCCAGCATTTT,CASSLEGGFPFSNQPQHF
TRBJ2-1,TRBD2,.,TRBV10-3,TGTGCCATCAGTGACTTAGCGGGAGTAACCAATGAGCAGTTCTTC,CAISDLAGVTNEQFF
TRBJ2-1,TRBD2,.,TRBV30,TGTGCCTGGAGCACTACTAGCGGGAGGTCCATACGGCAGTTCTTC,CAWSTTSGRSIRQFF
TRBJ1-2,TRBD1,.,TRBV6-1,TGTGCCAGCAGTGGAGGGGGCCGGGGCTACACCTTC,CASSGGGRGYTF
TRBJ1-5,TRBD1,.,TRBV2,TGTGCCAGCAGTAAAAAGGACAGGGGTTCCAATCAGCCCCAGCATTTT,CASSKKDRGSNQPQHF
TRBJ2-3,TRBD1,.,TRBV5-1,TGCGCCAGCAGTCGGGACAGGGGCACAGATACGCAGTATTTT,CASSRDRGTDTQYF
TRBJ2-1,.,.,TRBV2,TGTGCCAGCAGTGACTGGTACAATGAGCAGTTCTTC,CASSDWYNEQFF
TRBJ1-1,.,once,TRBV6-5,TGTGCCAGCAGTTACCAACAGACGAACACTGAAGCTTTCTTT,CASSYQQTNTEAFF
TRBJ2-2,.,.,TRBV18,TGTGCCAGCTCACTAGGACTCCCGAACACCGGGGAGCTGTTTTTT,CASSLGLPNTGELFF
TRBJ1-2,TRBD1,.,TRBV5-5,TGTGCCAGCAGCCGATGGACAGGGGGTAACTATGGCTACACCTTC,CASSRWTGGNYGYTF
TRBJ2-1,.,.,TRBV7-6,TGTGCCAGCAGCCCCAGCGGAAGGAGGGGTTACAATGAGCAGTTCTTC,CASSPSGRRGYNEQFF
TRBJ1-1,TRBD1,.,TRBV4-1,TGCGCCAGCAGCCAAGATGGGCAGGGGGCGCTGAACACTGAAGCTTTCTTT,CASSQDGQGALNTEAFF
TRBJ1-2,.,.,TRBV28,TGTGCCATTGGTAACCCCGGTGATCTTGGTGGCTACACCTTC,CAIGNPGDLGGYTF
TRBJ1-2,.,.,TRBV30,TGTGCCTGGAGTGTACAGGTTGGCTACACCTTC,CAWSVQVGYTF
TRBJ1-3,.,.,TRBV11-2,TGTGCCAGCAGCCAACAGATCTCTGGAAACACCATATATTTT,CASSQQISGNTIYF
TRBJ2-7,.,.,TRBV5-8,TGTGCCAGCAGCCCCAGGGAGGTCTACGAGCAGTACTTC,CASSPREVYEQYF